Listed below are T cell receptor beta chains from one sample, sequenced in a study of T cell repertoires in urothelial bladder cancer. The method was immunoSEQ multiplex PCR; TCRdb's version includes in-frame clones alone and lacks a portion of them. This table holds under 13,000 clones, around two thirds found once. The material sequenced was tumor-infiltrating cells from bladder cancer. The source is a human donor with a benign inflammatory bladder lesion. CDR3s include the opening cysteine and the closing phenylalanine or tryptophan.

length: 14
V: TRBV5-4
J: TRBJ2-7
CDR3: CASSIRGGYYEQYF

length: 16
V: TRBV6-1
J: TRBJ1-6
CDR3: CASSGVDRTRDSPLHF

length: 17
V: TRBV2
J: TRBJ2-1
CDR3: CASRPFLGGVIYNEQFF

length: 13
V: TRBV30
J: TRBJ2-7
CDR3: CAWSSLRGRAQYF

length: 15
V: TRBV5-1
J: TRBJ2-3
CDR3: CASSWAGTSTDTQYF

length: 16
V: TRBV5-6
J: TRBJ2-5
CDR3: CASSSAISGFQETQYF

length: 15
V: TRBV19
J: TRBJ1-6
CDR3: CASSIDLAGVTPLHF

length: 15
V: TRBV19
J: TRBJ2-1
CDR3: CASSRETGSYNEQFF

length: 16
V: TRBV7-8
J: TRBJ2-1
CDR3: CASRGGQGITYNEQFF

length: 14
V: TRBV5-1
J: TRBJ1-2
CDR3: CASSRAGQGYGYTF

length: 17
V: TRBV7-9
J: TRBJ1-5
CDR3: CASSLWRGTGSNQPQHF

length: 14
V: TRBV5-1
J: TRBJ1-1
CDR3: CASSWAQLGTEAFF

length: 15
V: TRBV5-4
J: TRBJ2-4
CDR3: CASSSVGGVKNIQYF

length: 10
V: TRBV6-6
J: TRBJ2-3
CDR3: CASSTDTQYF

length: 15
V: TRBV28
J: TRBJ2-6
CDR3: CASTLQGAGANVLTF

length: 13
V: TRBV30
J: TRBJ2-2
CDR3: CAWTTANTGELFF

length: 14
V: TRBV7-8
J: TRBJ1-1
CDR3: CASSLERQGTEAFF

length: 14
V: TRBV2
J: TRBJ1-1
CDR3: CASSDLRDSTEAFF

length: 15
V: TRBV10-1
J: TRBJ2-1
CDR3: CASSESWGRDNEQFF

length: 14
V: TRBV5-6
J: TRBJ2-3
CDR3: CASSFGTSRDTQYF

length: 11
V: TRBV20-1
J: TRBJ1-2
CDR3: CSAPWRDGYTF

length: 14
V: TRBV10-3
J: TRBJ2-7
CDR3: CAISGGTGDYEQYF

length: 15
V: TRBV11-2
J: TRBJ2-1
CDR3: CASSLEGGPHNEQFF

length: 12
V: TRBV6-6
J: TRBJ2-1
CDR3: CASSYSGGEQFF

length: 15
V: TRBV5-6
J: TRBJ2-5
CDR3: CASSYAGPGTETQYF

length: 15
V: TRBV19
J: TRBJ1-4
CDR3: CASSIDRGPDEKLFF

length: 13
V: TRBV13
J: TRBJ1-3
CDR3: CASSFVSGNTIYF

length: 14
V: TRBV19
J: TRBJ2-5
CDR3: CASSNGGSQETQYF

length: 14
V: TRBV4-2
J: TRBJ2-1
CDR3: CASSQEGGGAEQFF

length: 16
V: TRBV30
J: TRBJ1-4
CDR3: CAWSRGAGGFSEKLFF

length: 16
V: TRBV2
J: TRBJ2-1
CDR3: CASSSPLAGFYNEQFF

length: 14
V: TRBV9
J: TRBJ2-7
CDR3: CASSASGGNYEQYF

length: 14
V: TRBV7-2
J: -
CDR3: CASSLQPYGETQYF

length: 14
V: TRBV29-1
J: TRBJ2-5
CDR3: CSVARGGWRETQYF

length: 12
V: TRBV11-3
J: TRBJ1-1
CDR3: CASSWGNTEAFF

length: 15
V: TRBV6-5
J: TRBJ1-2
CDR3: CASRPAVPEDYGYTF

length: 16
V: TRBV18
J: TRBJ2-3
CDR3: CASSLYSGGITDTQYF

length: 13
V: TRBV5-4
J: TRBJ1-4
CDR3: CASSVGTAEKLFF

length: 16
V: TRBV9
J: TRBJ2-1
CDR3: CASSGTSGGAKNEQFF

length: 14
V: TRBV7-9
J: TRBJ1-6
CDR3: CASSLGGQNSPLHF

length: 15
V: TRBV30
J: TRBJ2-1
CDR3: CAWRAGTGGSRAQFF

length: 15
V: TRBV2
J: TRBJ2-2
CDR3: CASSGQGFRTGELFF

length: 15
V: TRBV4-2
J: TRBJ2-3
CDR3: CASSQVSTSPDTQYF

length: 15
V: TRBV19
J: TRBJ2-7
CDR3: CASTWDRDRLHEQYF

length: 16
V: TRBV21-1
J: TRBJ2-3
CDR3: CASSKAGVPPEDTQYF